The clone carrying this TCR beta chain turned up a few times. What it recognizes is unknown. Germline assignment: CDR1 SGHAT and CDR2 FQNNGV. This CDR3 comprises 15 residues. V was pared by 4 bases and J by 6 bases, with 10 bases of the junction left unmatched. This sample stems from a study of beta chain features in type 1 diabetes. Study conclusions and caveats: Shorter TCRB CDR3s, moderately but significantly so, were found in Type 1 diabetes patients in all four CD4+ subsets. Resolution of whether HLA type affects TCRB rearrangement was not achieved here.

Sequencing targeted expressed TCRB transcripts, as all isolated RNA had been reverse transcribed. Data came from immunoSEQ multiplex PCR; TCRdb stores just in-frame clones and leaves some out. The table shows roughly 340,000 clones, with approximately 15% occurring only once. Stem cell-like memory, regulatory, central memory and naive CD4+ cells were sorted via CD45RO/CCR7/CD25/CD127/CD95/CD27. What was sequenced was naive CD4+ T cells from blood. This receptor was taken from a woman under 30 with type 1 diabetes. The chain links TRBV11-2 to TRBJ1-2, with TRBD1 identical over 8 bases. The CDR3 DNA reads as TGTGCCAGCAGCTCCCCCCGGACAGGGTTTCATGGCTACACCTTC. Residues: CASSSPRTGFHGYTF.